This paragraph reports one T cell receptor (beta chain). What antigen it recognizes has not been identified. Per-base quality was not reported, and no clone a single base away is much larger than it. TCR beta repertoires were profiled from peripheral blood of 13 young patients with multiple sclerosis to demonstrate the VDJtools post-analysis software. Multiple sclerosis patients were children and adolescents aged about 6 to 16 years. These data originate in a study of post-analysis software for immune sequencing data (dated by TCRdb to between 2015 and 2017). About the study as a whole: Disease courses on record covered relapsing-remitting, secondary progressive and progressive-relapsing multiple sclerosis, though some patients had no subtype annotation. Patient repertoires were compared against roughly 11 previously published healthy control repertoires from donors aged roughly 6 to 26 years. A subset of samples was prepared in parallel using single-end sample barcoding, then pooled and co-amplified after Illumina adapter ligation. Paper-wide results and their limitations: Several TRBV segments, including TRBV5-6, TRBV5-1 and TRBV20-1, were significantly more frequent in patients than controls. Significantly lower normalized Chao1 diversity was found in multiple sclerosis patients than in controls, suggesting substantial peripheral T-cell clonal expansion. The multiple sclerosis patient group was slightly younger than the control group. Direct clustering with F measure showed strong co-clustering of samples prepared in the same batch, prompting a batch-effect correction.

The germline V gene (reference sequence) supplies CDR1 SEHNR and CDR2 FQNEAQ. The germline V end is reduced by 5 bases and the J end by 0 bases; junction bases left unmatched: 3. The CDR3 runs 15 residues from the cysteine to the phenylalanine. CDR3 DNA only is kept here, 45 bases in frame from base 1. Library method: PCR. This sample was sequenced with an Illumina HiSeq 2500. To reduce PCR and sequencing biases, unique molecular identifiers were built into the TCR beta cDNA libraries. Roughly 500,000 cDNA molecules were obtained per 1 to 10 million input T cells, so each molecule approximated one T cell. The patient libraries were prepared and sequenced with the same protocol used for the earlier healthy control dataset. Within a given batch, samples were prepared together, multiplexed and sequenced on the same HiSeq lane. Per the authors' processing: MIGEC was used to process the raw barcoded reads, and molecular identifier groups with only a single read were discarded before consensus assembly and CDR3 extraction. Clonotype tables were post-analysed with VDJtools, and diversity was normalized by down-sampling all datasets to the smallest sample size. In repertoire overlap clustering, CDR3 amino acid sequences, but not nucleotide sequences, were matched to correct batch-related cross-sample contamination. The public reads were run again by TCRdb, first through fastp at Q25 and then through MiXCR, and only productive beta chains were kept. Rows with a matching CDR3 protein are joined into one entry that keeps the most common DNA and genes. TCRdb's processing, not the authors' own work, is the source of the V and J calls. The sample table shows about 770,000 distinct CDR3 sequences, and about half are seen once. Just under 5% of the sample is taken by the ten largest.

The specimen sequenced was blood. The rearranged segments are TRBV7-9 and TRBJ2-5; 10 nucleotides in the junction match TRBD1. The sequence was obtained from a girl under 18 with multiple sclerosis. The CDR3 region reads CASSPGTGDQETQYF. The base sequence is TGTGCCAGCAGCCCTGGGACAGGGGACCAAGAGACCCAGTACTTC.